What follows describes a single TCR beta chain. This study enrolled people aged about 18 to 90 from approximately 25 US geographic areas. Recovery meant two consecutive negative NP/OP PCR tests, professional clearance, or resolved symptoms. The data belong to a study of blood T cell repertoires in COVID-19. In the study's own analysis: The assay estimated nucleated cells by amplifying reference gene primers. Sequencing was performed with immunoSEQ multiplex PCR; in TCRdb, only in-frame clones are kept and a portion is missing. That table is the source of V, J and clone size, and D and trimming were worked out from the DNA. Here the sample spans around 200,000 clones, about 87% being singletons. The sequence derives from a woman in her 30s who had recovered from COVID-19. The source material was PBMCs or T cells enriched from blood (not recorded which).

CDR3 sequence reads: CASSDNRNTEAFF. The CDR3 DNA reads as TGTGCCAGCAGTGACAATAGAAACACTGAAGCTTTCTTT. V usage is TRBV6-4 and J usage is TRBJ1-1; D uncertain. The ends were cut back, 2 bases at V and 2 bases at J, with 6 bases in the middle. Germline V gives CDR1 MRHNA, CDR2 SNTAGT. The CDR3 is 13 residues long.